Detailed here is one T cell receptor (beta chain). Its antigen is undetermined. Next came a second PCR, run for roughly 7 to 12 cycles, which used a sample-barcoded 5' primer along with a J-beta primer mix. TCRdb independently ran MiXCR on the 5' RACE reads; one entry per CDR3 protein. Of 700,000 to 800,000 distinct CDR3 sequences detected, more than 40% appear once; the ten largest clones hold around a fifth. The data are from a study of blood T cells in healthy people across ages. Study-level points and caveats: The study found TCR beta diversity correlated strongly with naive T cell percentage.

Trimming at V came to 7 bases and at J to 8 bases, leaving 10 bases not matched to a gene. From germline, CDR1 is MDHEN and CDR2 SYDVKM. This CDR3 has 14 residues. The sequenced material came from blood. This TCR was sampled from an older woman in good health. The chain recombines TRBV28 with TRBJ1-2; 10 bases match TRBD1. CDR3 region: CASTPDRGFNGYTF. The DNA of the CDR3 is TGTGCCAGCACCCCGGACAGGGGGTTTAACGGCTACACCTTC.